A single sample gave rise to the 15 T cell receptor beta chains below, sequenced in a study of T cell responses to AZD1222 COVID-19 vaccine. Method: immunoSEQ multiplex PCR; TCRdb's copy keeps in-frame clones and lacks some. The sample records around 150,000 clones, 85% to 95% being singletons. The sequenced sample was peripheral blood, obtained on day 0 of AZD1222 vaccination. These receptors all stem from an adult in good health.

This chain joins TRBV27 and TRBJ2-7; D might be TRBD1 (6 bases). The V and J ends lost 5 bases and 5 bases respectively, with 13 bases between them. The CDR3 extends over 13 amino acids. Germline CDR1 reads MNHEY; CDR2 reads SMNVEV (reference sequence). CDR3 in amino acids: CASSIPGVHEQYF. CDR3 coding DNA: TGTGCCAGCAGTATACCAGGGGTCCACGAGCAGTACTTC.

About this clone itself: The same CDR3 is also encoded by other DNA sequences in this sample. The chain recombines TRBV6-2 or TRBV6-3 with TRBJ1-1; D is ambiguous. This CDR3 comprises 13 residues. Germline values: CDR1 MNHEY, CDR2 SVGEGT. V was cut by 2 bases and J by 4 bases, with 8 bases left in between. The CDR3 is CASSYRVGTEAFF. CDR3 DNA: TGTGCCAGCAGTTACCGGGTTGGCACTGAAGCTTTCTTT.

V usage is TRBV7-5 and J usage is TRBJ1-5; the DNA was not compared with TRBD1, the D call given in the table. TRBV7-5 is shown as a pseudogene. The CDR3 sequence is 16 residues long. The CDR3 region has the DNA TGTGCCAGAAGCTCAGGGACAGGGGGCGAGAATCAGCCCCAGCATTTT. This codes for CARSSGTGGENQPQHF.

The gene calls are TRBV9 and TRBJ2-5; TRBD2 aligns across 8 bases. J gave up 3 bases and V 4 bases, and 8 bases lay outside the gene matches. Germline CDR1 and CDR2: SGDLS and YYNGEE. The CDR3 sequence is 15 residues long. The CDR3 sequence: CASSPGGGLKETQYF. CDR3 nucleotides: TGTGCCAGCAGCCCGGGGGGGGGATTGAAAGAGACCCAGTACTTC.

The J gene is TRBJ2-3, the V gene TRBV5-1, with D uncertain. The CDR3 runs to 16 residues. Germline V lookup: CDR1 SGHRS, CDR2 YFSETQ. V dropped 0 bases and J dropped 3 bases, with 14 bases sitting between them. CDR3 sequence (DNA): TGCGCCAGCAGCTTGGCCTCGCATCTCGGTACAGATACGCAGTATTTT. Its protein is CASSLASHLGTDTQYF.

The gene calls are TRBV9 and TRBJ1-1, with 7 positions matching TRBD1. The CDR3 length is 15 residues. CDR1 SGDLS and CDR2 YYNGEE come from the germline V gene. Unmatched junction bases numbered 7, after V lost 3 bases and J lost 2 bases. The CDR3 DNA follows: TGTGCCAGCAGCGCCCTGACAGGGATAAACACTGAAGCTTTCTTT. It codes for CASSALTGINTEAFF.

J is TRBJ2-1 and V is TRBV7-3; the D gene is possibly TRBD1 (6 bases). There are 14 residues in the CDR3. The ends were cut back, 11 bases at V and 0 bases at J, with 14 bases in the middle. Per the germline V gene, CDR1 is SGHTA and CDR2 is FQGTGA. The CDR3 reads CARGTLGSYNEQFF. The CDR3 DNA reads TGTGCCCGAGGGACACTCGGCTCCTACAATGAGCAGTTCTTC.

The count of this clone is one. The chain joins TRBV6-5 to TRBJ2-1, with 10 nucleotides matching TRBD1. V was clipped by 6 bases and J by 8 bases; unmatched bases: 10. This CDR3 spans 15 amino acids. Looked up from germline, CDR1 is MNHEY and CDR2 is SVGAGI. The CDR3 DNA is TGTGCCAGCAGCCGTGGACAGGGGGGTGTCCATGAGCAGTTCTTC. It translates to CASSRGQGGVHEQFF.

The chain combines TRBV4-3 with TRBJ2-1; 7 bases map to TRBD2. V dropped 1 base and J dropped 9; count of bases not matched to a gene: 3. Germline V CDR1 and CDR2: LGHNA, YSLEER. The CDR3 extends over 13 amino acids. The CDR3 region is CASSQGLAVEQFF. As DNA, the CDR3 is TGCGCCAGCAGCCAAGGACTAGCAGTTGAGCAGTTCTTC.

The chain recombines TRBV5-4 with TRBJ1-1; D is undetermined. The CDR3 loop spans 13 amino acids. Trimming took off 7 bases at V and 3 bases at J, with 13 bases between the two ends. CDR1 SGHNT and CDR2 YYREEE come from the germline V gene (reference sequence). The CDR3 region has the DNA TGTGCCAGCTCACCCTCCTGGGACACTGAAGCTTTCTTT. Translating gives CASSPSWDTEAFF.

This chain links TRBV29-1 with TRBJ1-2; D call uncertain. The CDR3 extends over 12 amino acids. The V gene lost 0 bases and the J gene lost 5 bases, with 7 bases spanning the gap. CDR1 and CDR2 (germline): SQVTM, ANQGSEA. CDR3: CSVEEDPYGYTF. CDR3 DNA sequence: TGCAGCGTTGAAGAGGATCCTTATGGCTACACCTTC.

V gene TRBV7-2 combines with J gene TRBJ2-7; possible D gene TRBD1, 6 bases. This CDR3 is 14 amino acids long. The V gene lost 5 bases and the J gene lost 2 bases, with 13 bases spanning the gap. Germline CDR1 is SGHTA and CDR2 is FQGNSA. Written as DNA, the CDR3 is TGTGCCAGCAGCAGACAGGACGGACCCTACGAGCAGTACTTC. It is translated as CASSRQDGPYEQYF.

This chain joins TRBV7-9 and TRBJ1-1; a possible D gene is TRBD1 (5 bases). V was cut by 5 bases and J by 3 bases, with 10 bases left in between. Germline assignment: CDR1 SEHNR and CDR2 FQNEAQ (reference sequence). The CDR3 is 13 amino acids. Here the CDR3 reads CASSQGGDTEAFF. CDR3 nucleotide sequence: TGTGCCAGCAGCCAAGGAGGGGACACTGAAGCTTTCTTT.

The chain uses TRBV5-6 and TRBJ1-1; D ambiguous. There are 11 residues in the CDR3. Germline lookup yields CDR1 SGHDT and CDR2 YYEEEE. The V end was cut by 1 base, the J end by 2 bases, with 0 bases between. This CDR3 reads CASSLNTEAFF. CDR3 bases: TGTGCCAGCAGCTTGAACACTGAAGCTTTCTTT.

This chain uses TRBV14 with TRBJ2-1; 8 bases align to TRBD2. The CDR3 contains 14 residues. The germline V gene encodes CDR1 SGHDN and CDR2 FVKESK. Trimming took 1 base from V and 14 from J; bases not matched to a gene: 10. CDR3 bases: TGTGCCAGCAGCCAAGTTGTCGGGGGGGGCTTAAAGTTCTTC. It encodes CASSQVVGGGLKFF.